This T cell receptor beta chain was sequenced during a study of post-analysis software for immune sequencing data. Across the whole study: Included among the disease courses, which were recorded for the cohort, were relapsing-remitting, secondary progressive and progressive-relapsing multiple sclerosis.

Unique molecular identifiers featured in each of the TCR beta cDNA libraries. Between roughly 0.9 and 11 million T cells gave rise to around 500,000 cDNA molecules. TCRdb re-derived calls from the PCR reads in MiXCR, one entry per CDR3 protein. The repertoire holds around 400,000 distinct CDR3 sequences, with roughly 36% as singletons. About this clonotype: Its target is unknown.

Findings of the study overall: Among several TRBV segments more frequent in patients than controls were TRBV5-6, TRBV5-1 and TRBV20-1. Significantly lower normalized Chao1 diversity was seen in multiple sclerosis patients than in controls.

Germline CDR1 reads DFQATT; CDR2 reads SNEGSKA (reference sequence). The CDR3 runs to 13 residues. This clonotype originated in a girl aged 10-17 years with multiple sclerosis. This chain connects TRBV20-1 to TRBJ2-3, with TRBD1 matching over 8 bases. What was sequenced was blood. CDR3 coding DNA: TGCACAATGAGGACAGGGAGTACAGATACGCAGTATTTT. Translated: CTMRTGSTDTQYF.